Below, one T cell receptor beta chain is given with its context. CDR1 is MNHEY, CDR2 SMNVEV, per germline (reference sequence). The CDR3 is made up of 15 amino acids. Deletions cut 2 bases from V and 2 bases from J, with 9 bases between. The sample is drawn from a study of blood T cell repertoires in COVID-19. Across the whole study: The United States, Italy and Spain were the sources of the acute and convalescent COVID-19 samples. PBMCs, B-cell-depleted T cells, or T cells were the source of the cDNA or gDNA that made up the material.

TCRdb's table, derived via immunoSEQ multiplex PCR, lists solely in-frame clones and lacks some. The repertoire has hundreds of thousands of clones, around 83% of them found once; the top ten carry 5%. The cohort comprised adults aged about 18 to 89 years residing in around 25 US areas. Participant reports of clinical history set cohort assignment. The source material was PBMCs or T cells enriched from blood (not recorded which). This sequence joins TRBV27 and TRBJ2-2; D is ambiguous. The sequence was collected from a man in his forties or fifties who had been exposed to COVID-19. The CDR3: CASSLRRRNTGELFF. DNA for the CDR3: TGTGCCAGCAGTTTAAGGCGGAGAAACACCGGGGAGCTGTTTTTT.